This T cell receptor beta chain was found in a study of glioma-infiltrating T cells. This clonotype was detected a few times. TCR alpha and beta CDR3 regions were amplified from RNA using iRepertoire nested multiplex PCR. Tissue mRNA or PBMC total RNA, about 90-450 ng, went into one-step reverse transcription and amplification. Each CDR3 protein is one row after TCRdb ran MiXCR on the multiplex PCR reads. The sample lists around 390,000 distinct CDR3 sequences, 41% seen once, with around 13% in the top ten. J was trimmed by 1 base and V by 6 bases; bases with no gene match: 5. There are 15 residues in the CDR3.

V is TRBV12-3 or TRBV12-4 and J is TRBJ2-7; 11 bases match TRBD2. The sequenced sample consisted of glioma tissue, nonneoplastic brain tissue, or PBMCs (not recorded which). The origin of this receptor is a human donor with low-grade glioma or glioblastoma, undergoing nonglioma brain surgery, or in good health (not recorded which). CDR3 sequence reads: CASRNTSGGSYEQYF. CDR3 in DNA: TGTGCCAGCAGGAACACTAGCGGGGGTTCCTACGAGCAGTACTTC.